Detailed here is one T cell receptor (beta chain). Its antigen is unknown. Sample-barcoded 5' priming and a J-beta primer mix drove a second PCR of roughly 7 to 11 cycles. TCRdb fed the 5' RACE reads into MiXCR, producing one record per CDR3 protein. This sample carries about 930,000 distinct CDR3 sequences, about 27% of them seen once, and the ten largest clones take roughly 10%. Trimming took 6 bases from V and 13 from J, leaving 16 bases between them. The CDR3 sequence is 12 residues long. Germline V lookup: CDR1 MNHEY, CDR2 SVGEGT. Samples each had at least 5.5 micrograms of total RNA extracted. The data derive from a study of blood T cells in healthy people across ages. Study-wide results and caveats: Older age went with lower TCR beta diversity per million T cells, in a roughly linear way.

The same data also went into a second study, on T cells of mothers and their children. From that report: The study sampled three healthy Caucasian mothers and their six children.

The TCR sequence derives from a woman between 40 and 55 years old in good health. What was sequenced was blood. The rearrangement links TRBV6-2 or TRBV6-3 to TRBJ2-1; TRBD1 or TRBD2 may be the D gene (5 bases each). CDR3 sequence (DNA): TGTGCCAGCAGCTCTCGAGGGGAGACCCAGTTCTTC. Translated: CASSSRGETQFF.